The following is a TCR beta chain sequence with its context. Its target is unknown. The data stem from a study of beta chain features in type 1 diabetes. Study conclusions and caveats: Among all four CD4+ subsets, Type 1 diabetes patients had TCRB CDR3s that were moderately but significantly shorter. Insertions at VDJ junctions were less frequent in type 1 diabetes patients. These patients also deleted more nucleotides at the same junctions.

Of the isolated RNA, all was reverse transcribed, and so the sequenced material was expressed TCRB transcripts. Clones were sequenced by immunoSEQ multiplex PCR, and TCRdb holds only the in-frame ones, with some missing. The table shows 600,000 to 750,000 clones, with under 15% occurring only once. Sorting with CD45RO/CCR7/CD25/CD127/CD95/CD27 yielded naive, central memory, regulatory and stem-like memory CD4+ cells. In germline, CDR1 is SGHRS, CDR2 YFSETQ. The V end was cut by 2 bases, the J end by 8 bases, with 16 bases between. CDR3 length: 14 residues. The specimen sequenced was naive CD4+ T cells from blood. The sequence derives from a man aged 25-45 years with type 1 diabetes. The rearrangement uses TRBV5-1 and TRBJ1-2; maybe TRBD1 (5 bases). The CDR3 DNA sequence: TGCGCCAGCAGCTTTAATTCCCTCGAGGGGGGCTACACCTTC. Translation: CASSFNSLEGGYTF.